These T cell receptor beta chains were read from a single sample in a study of T cell responses to AZD1222 COVID-19 vaccine. Clones were sequenced by immunoSEQ multiplex PCR, and TCRdb holds only the in-frame ones, with some missing. The sample records approximately 120,000 clones, 88% being singletons. This sample comprised peripheral blood, obtained on day 0 of MenACWY control vaccination. The receptors shown here come from an adult in good health. The CDR3 runs from the conserved cysteine through the conserved F or W.

j_call,v_call,cdr3_aa
TRBJ1-5,TRBV30,CAWSLEYSNQPQHF
TRBJ2-2,TRBV7-3,CASSPGGVSAGELFF
TRBJ2-5,TRBV7-2,CASSSKGGEETQYF
TRBJ2-5,TRBV7-8,CASSLVATAGGGETQYF
TRBJ2-6,TRBV6-5,CASRPSGANVLTF
TRBJ1-2,TRBV28,CASIQQMGPYGYTF
TRBJ2-7,TRBV7-6,CASSLLSGAKYEQYF
TRBJ1-1,TRBV5-1,CASSRGHPNTEAFF
TRBJ1-4,TRBV6-2/TRBV6-3,CASSHRTGDRLYATNEKLFF
TRBJ1-2,TRBV19,CASSPQGGLGGYTF
TRBJ1-5,TRBV7-9,CASSPTGYGPQHF
TRBJ2-1,TRBV18,CASSPWASGPNEQFF